Listed here are 21 T cell receptor beta chains from one sample, sequenced in a study of blood T cells in healthy people across ages. Primed by a sample-barcoded 5' primer and a J-beta primer mix, a second PCR proceeded for about 6 to 12 cycles. TCRdb itself ran the 5' RACE reads through MiXCR, one entry per CDR3 protein. The data contain under 700,000 distinct CDR3 sequences, less than 25% of them singletons. The data also belong to a second study, concerning T cells of mothers and their children.

The material sequenced was blood. The origin of the receptors is a boy between 10 and 17 years old in good health.

The J gene is TRBJ2-3, the V gene TRBV5-1; D gene ambiguous. The CDR3 consists of 13 residues. Germline V lookup: CDR1 SGHRS, CDR2 YFSETQ. V lost 7 bases and J 2 bases, leaving 11 bases between the germline ends. The CDR3 region is CASYHSVTDTQYF. The CDR3 DNA reads as TGCGCCAGCTACCACTCGGTCACAGATACGCAGTATTTT.

The table lists this clonotype with a few counts. The chain couples TRBV12-5 to TRBJ2-3, with D possibly called TRBD1 or TRBD2 (5 bases each). Trimming removed 4 bases at V and 3 bases at J, with 5 bases between. Germline assignment: CDR1 LGHNT and CDR2 FRNRAP. The CDR3 is 12 residues long. CDR3 in amino acids: CASGWGTDTQYF. CDR3 in DNA: TGTGCTAGTGGTTGGGGGACAGATACGCAGTATTTT.

A word on this clonotype: Compared with germline, one end of the junction differs, possibly owing to a read error. The chain has TRBV7-7 and TRBJ2-7, with 9 bases that match TRBD2. Germline values: CDR1 SSHAT, CDR2 FNYEAQ (reference sequence). There are 15 residues in the CDR3. The CDR3 reads CASSLAGEGIYEQYF. In nucleotides, the CDR3 is TGTGCTAGCAGCTTAGCGGGAGAGGGGATCTACGAACAGTACTTC.

About this clonotype itself: One end of the junction does not line up with germline, which may come from a read error. J is TRBJ2-5 and V is TRBV6-1, with TRBD1 matching 7 bases. The germline gives CDR1 MNHNS, CDR2 SASEGT. The CDR3 length is 17 residues. The CDR3 loop is CASSQAEPGQKQETQYF. The CDR3 coding sequence is TGTGCCAGCAGTCAAGCAGAGCCGGGACAGAAACAAGAGACCCAGTACTTC.

This rearrangement joins TRBV11-2 to TRBJ2-3; the D gene is possibly TRBD1 (5 bases). Germline V lookup: CDR1 SGHAT, CDR2 FQNNGV. The ends were cut back, 6 bases at V and 3 bases at J, with 10 bases in the middle. CDR3 size: 13 residues. The CDR3, as DNA: TGTGCCAGCAGGGCGACAGTTACAGATACGCAGTATTTT. It encodes CASRATVTDTQYF.

This clonotype was counted only a few times. The V call is TRBV28, the J call TRBJ2-1; tentatively, D is TRBD2 (6 bases). With 3 bases removed from V and 0 bases from J, the gap between germline ends came to 30 bases. CDR3 length: 22 residues. CDR1 and CDR2 (germline): MDHEN, SYDVKM. The CDR3 DNA is TGTGCCAGCAGTTTTCCTTCGCTGCCTACGTCGCGGGGTTGGAGCTCCTACAATGAGCAGTTCTTC. This codes for CASSFPSLPTSRGWSSYNEQFF.

The chain uses TRBV5-5 and TRBJ1-4; D unresolved. The CDR3 is made up of 13 amino acids. The V gene's germline CDR1 is SGHKS and CDR2 YYEKEE (reference sequence). V was trimmed by 4 bases and J by 3 bases, leaving 7 bases between them. The CDR3 sequence: CASSRLPNEKLFF. The CDR3 nucleotides are TGTGCCAGCAGCCGACTGCCTAATGAAAAACTGTTTTTT. The full variable domain, rest sourced from reference TRBV5-5 and TRBJ1-4, is DAGVTQSPTHLIKTRGQQVTLRCSPISGHKSVSWYQQVLGQGPQFIFQYYEKEERGRGNFPDRFSARQFPNYSSELNVNALLLGDSALYLCASSRLPNEKLFFGSGTQLSVL.

This clonotype has more than one count but fewer than ten. CDR3 residues: CASSPYSGHLNTEAFF. DNA of the CDR3: TGTGCCAGCTCACCCTATTCGGGACACTTGAACACTGAAGCTTTCTTT. J is TRBJ1-1 and V is TRBV18; a weak D match, TRBD1 (6 bases). V was pared by 3 bases and J by 0 bases, with 14 bases between. The length of the CDR3 is 16 residues. Looked up from germline, CDR1 is KGHSH and CDR2 is LQKENI. Full variable domain (outside the CDR3, taken from reference TRBV18 and TRBJ1-1): NAGVMQNPRHLVRRRGQEARLRCSPMKGHSHVYWYRQLPEEGLKFMVYLQKENIIDESGMPKERFSAEFPKEGPSILRIQQVVRGDSAAYFCASSPYSGHLNTEAFFGQGTRLTVV.

This clonotype appeared many times. The rearrangement uses TRBV21-1 and TRBJ1-2; TRBD1 is the table's D call, not checked against the DNA. TRBV21-1 is marked as a pseudogene. The CDR3 runs to 18 residues. The CDR3 DNA reads TGTGCCAGCAGCAAATGGTACGGGACAGGGGGCATTAACTATGGCTACACCTTC. Its protein product is CASSKWYGTGGINYGYTF.

There are a few counts of this clonotype. The V and J genes are TRBV12-3 or TRBV12-4 and TRBJ2-5; 12 bases agree with TRBD1. The CDR3 runs to 16 residues. The trim removed 5 bases at V and 5 bases at J, leaving 9 bases unmatched. The CDR3 DNA sequence: TGTGCCAGCAGTACCGGGACAGGGGGCCGCGCGGAGACCCAGTACTTC. Amino acid sequence: CASSTGTGGRAETQYF.

This clonotype was counted only a few times. The chain joins TRBV10-3 to TRBJ1-5; perhaps TRBD1 as D (6 bases). This CDR3 region has 15 residues. Germline V gene lookup returns CDR1 ENHRY and CDR2 SYGVKD. Trimming shortened V by 3 bases and J by 6 bases, and 15 bases separated the two germline ends. The CDR3 DNA reads as TGTGCCATCAGTGATCCCTCAACAGGGACTCAGCCCCAGCATTTT. Protein sequence: CAISDPSTGTQPQHF.

The sample holds a few counts of this clonotype. The chain uses TRBV20-1 and TRBJ2-7, with 10 positions matching TRBD2. V gave up 3 bases and J gave up 0 bases; unmatched junction bases: 8. The CDR3 runs 16 residues. From germline, CDR1 is DFQATT and CDR2 SNEGSKA (reference sequence). The CDR3 DNA sequence: TGCAGTGCTAGTAGGGCTAGCGGGAGAATCTCCTACGAGCAGTACTTC. This sequence encodes CSASRASGRISYEQYF.

The chain has TRBV28 and TRBJ2-7, with D unclear. The CDR3 length is 13 residues. Trimming took 6 bases from V and 3 from J, leaving 12 bases between them. Germline V gene lookup returns CDR1 MDHEN and CDR2 SYDVKM. The CDR3 sequence is CASSLHSGYEQYF. The CDR3 nucleotides are TGTGCCAGCAGCTTACACAGTGGCTACGAGCAGTACTTC.

The rearrangement joins TRBV3-1 to TRBJ2-7; weak D call: TRBD1 (8 bases). V lost 3 bases and J lost 2, with 26 bases in between. CDR1 and CDR2 from the germline V gene are LGHDT and YNNKEL (reference sequence). This CDR3 has 19 amino acids. CDR3 sequence: CASSQQDREGGGLPYEQYF. CDR3 nucleotide sequence: TGTGCCAGCAGCCAGCAGGACAGGGAGGGTGGTGGCCTACCCTACGAGCAGTACTTC.

In this sample, this clonotype turned up a few times. The chain couples TRBV21-1 to TRBJ2-1; TRBD1 is the table's D call, not checked against the DNA. TRBV21-1 corresponds to a pseudogene. The CDR3 has 20 residues. The CDR3 DNA is TGTGCCAGCAGCAAAGATGGTCTGGGCGGGACCCCAAGCTCCTACAATGAGCAGTTCTTC. It specifies CASSKDGLGGTPSSYNEQFF.

This clonotype was found many times. V is TRBV20-1 and J is TRBJ1-1; D unresolved. The germline V gene encodes CDR1 DFQATT and CDR2 SNEGSKA (reference sequence). The V end lost 0 bases, the J end lost 9 bases, and 17 bases lay between the germline ends. The CDR3 is 14 amino acids. The CDR3 bases are TGCAGTGCTAGAGATCCATACCAGGTCCAACAAGCTTTCTTT. This gives the protein CSARDPYQVQQAFF.

This rearrangement joins TRBV20-1 to TRBJ1-6; D not certain. CDR3 size: 16 residues. Trimming shortened V by 0 bases and J by 4 bases, and 13 bases separated the two germline ends. The germline V gene has CDR1 DFQATT and CDR2 SNEGSKA (reference sequence). The chain's CDR3 is CSARDITGHYNSPLHF. CDR3 sequence (DNA): TGCAGTGCTAGAGATATAACTGGCCATTATAATTCACCCCTCCACTTT.

The chain is built from TRBV4-2 and TRBJ2-3, with a weak D call TRBD2 (6 bases). Germline V gene sequence: CDR1 LGHNA, CDR2 YNFKEQ. This CDR3 is built from 13 residues. V was trimmed by 4 bases and J by 4 bases, leaving 9 bases between them. CDR3 sequence (DNA): TGTGCCAGCAGCCTAACTAGCTCAGATACGCAGTATTTT. Protein product: CASSLTSSDTQYF.

This clonotype was found a few times. This chain joins TRBV28 and TRBJ2-3, with 7 nucleotides matching TRBD2. V shed 5 bases and J 2 bases; nucleotides not matched to a gene: 10. In germline, CDR1 is MDHEN, CDR2 SYDVKM. The CDR3 is made up of 16 amino acids. CDR3 bases: TGTGCCAGCAGTCCAAGTCGCGGGAGATTCACAGATACGCAGTATTTT. Translating gives CASSPSRGRFTDTQYF.

This clonotype was seen more than once but under ten times. This CDR3 reads CAWQASKNIQYF. DNA of the CDR3: TGTGCCTGGCAGGCTTCCAAAAACATTCAGTACTTC. The chain has TRBV19 and TRBJ2-4; D remains ambiguous. The CDR3 consists of 12 residues. Germline CDR1 reads LNHDA; CDR2 reads SQIVND (reference sequence). The V gene lost 11 bases and the J gene lost 2 bases, with 10 bases spanning the gap.

CDR3 residues: CSSRGSTYNEQFF. DNA of the CDR3: TGCAGCTCCCGGGGGTCCACCTACAATGAGCAGTTCTTC. The chain is built from TRBV29-1 and TRBJ2-1; D is perhaps TRBD2 (6 bases). The V end lost 8 bases, the J end lost 2 bases, and 13 bases lay between the germline ends. Per the germline V gene, CDR1 is SQVTM and CDR2 is ANQGSEA. The CDR3 extends over 13 amino acids.